This T cell receptor beta chain was recorded in a study of graft-versus-host responses after intestinal transplantation. On the study more broadly: Multivisceral, liver-intestinal, or isolated intestinal transplants were received by the recipients. Recipients were all induced with anti-thymocyte globulin, then given tacrolimus and steroids for approximately 3 years. General study points: Marrow from the recipient contained GvH clones, some of which had appeared first in ileum or blood. Individuals carrying graft-donor T cell macrochimerism showed high graft-versus-host to host-versus-graft clonal ratios in allografts.

J gave up 5 bases and V 1 base, and 8 bases lay outside the gene matches. CDR1 and CDR2 from the germline V gene are SGHTA and FQGNSA. This CDR3 is 17 amino acids long. Turning to this clone: Its antigen is unknown.

The assay was immunoSEQ multiplex PCR, and TCRdb's table has in-frame clones only and misses some. The sample holds 85,000 to 100,000 clones, approximately 90% seen once. The sequences come from unstimulated CD4+ T cells sorted from spleen or lymph node cells, collected before transplant. This chain joins TRBV7-2 and TRBJ2-5; TRBD2 matches at 12 bases. This receptor was identified in a human donor who was the organ donor for an intestinal transplant. The CDR3: CASSLGLAGGQAETQYF. The CDR3 coding sequence is TGTGCCAGCAGCTTAGGGCTAGCGGGGGGGCAGGCGGAGACCCAGTACTTC.